The entry that follows covers one TCR beta chain sequence. The record originates from a study of blood T cell repertoires in COVID-19. Study-wide background: T cells, B-cell-depleted T cells, or PBMCs supplied cDNA or gDNA.

Participants' own reports of clinical history determined their cohort assignment. Recovered Cohort 3 donors showed two negative PCRs, clearance, or symptom resolution. Germline CDR1 reads MNHEY; CDR2 reads SVGAGI. V lost 5 bases and J 1 base, leaving 13 bases between the germline ends. This CDR3 region has 15 residues. Original processing notes: Estimation of nucleated cell counts was performed using reference gene primer amplification. Generated by immunoSEQ multiplex PCR, the TCRdb table keeps only in-frame clones and is missing some. V, J and clone size derive from that table, while D and trimming were established from the DNA sequence. Of hundreds of thousands of clones detected, around 89% appear once; the ten largest clones hold 0.9% to 1.2%.

The origin of this receptor is a man aged 25-45 years who had recovered from COVID-19. The specimen sequenced was PBMCs or T cells enriched from blood (not recorded which). The chain employs TRBV6-5 and TRBJ2-3, with D tentatively TRBD1 (6 bases). The CDR3 sequence is CASSKRDIGTDTQYF. CDR3 sequence (DNA): TGTGCCAGCAGTAAACGGGACATCGGCACAGATACGCAGTATTTT.